Following are 6 T cell receptor beta chains from one sample sequenced in a study of lymphopenia after photon versus proton radiotherapy. The data were produced by immunoSEQ multiplex PCR, yet TCRdb's version contains in-frame clones alone and is incomplete. Of roughly 63,000 clones listed, about 88% are singletons. The sequences come from peripheral blood, collected from a patient treated with proton-based radiotherapy. These TCRs come from a man aged 55 to 70 with pancreatic cancer.

The V gene is TRBV6-1, the J gene TRBJ1-1; 7 positions agree with TRBD1. CDR3 length: 15 residues. Germline V gene data show CDR1 as MNHNS and CDR2 as SASEGT. The ends lost 7 bases at V and 0 bases at J; junction bases unmatched: 8. The CDR3 DNA reads as TGTGCCAGCACATATCGGACAGGTCTGAACACTGAAGCTTTCTTT. Its protein product is CASTYRTGLNTEAFF.

The genes are TRBV6-1 and TRBJ2-3; D possibly matches TRBD1 or TRBD2 (5 bases each). This CDR3 has 11 residues. The V and J ends lost 10 bases and 11 bases respectively, with 16 bases between them. The V gene's germline CDR1 is MNHNS and CDR2 SASEGT. The CDR3 sequence: CATLAGGGQYF. DNA of the CDR3: TGTGCCACCCTAGCTGGGGGTGGGCAGTATTTT.

The gene calls are TRBV28 and TRBJ1-1; no firm D call. The V end was cut by 4 bases, the J end by 3 bases, with 15 bases between. There are 15 residues in the CDR3. Germline CDR1 MDHEN, CDR2 SYDVKM. The CDR3 bases are TGTGCCAGCAGTTCTCCGATGTCGAAGGACACTGAAGCTTTCTTT. This gives the protein CASSSPMSKDTEAFF.

This chain connects TRBV11-3 to TRBJ2-5, with 10 bases identical to TRBD2. The CDR3 is 15 amino acids. Germline CDR1 reads SGHNT; CDR2 reads YENEEA. V trimming: 5 bases; J trimming: 1 base; junction bases outside the gene matches: 4. The CDR3 nucleotides read TGTGCCAGCAGCCTTACTAGCGGGGTCCAAGAGACCCAGTACTTC. It is translated as CASSLTSGVQETQYF.

DNA of the CDR3: TGCGCCAGCAGCCTTTACAGCGAACTGAACACTGAAGCTTTCTTT. Amino acids: CASSLYSELNTEAFF. The chain couples TRBV5-1 to TRBJ1-1, with D unresolved. Germline CDR1 is SGHRS and CDR2 is YFSETQ. V was trimmed by 4 bases and J by 0 bases, leaving 13 bases between them. CDR3 length: 15 amino acids.

V is TRBV14 and J is TRBJ2-3, with no clear D. This CDR3 is built from 13 residues. Germline V gives CDR1 SGHDN, CDR2 FVKESK. Trimming removed 1 base from V and 1 base from J, with 3 bases in between. In DNA form, the CDR3 reads TGTGCCAGCAGCCAAGGTCGCACAGATACGCAGTATTTT. Translated, it gives CASSQGRTDTQYF.